This T cell receptor (beta chain) was identified in a study of spatial heterogeneity in lung cancer. Overall study: An average of more than ten raw reads was observed per unique TCR and UMI combination.

Every TCR cDNA molecule bore its own unique molecular identifier. TCRdb re-derived calls from the 5' RACE reads in MiXCR, one entry per CDR3 protein. The sample has around 25,000 distinct CDR3 sequences, 9% to 10% seen once. CDR3 length: 17 residues. The V segment lost 1 base and the J segment 1 base; nucleotides outside the gene matches: 6. Germline CDR1 is SGHTA and CDR2 is FQGNSA. Time point indicated: blood at routine non-recurrence follow-up after resection. Without sorting, whole RNA was sequenced from tumor, nontumor lung or frozen PBMC. This clonotype has just a few counts. Sequences were derived from PBMCs, sampled at follow-up. The clonotype originates from a male donor with early-stage non-small cell lung cancer. The V gene is TRBV7-2, the J gene TRBJ2-7; 11 bases agree with TRBD1. The CDR3 loop reads CASSLVGQGASSYEQYF. The CDR3 DNA follows: TGTGCCAGCAGCTTAGTTGGACAGGGGGCCTCTTCCTACGAGCAGTACTTC.